This entry lists 15 T cell receptor beta chains sequenced from one sample in a study of cytomegalovirus exposure and HLA in healthy donors. Amplification used 60 Vbeta primers and 13 Jbeta primers. The repertoire was sequenced with immunoSEQ multiplex PCR; TCRdb's copy has only in-frame clones and lacks some. The data show 55,000 to 70,000 clones, with 80% seen just once and almost 6% held by the top ten. The sequencing sample was made of PBMCs. These receptors came from a male donor in good health and CMV-seronegative.

The chain uses TRBV11-1 and TRBJ2-5, with 7 bases identical to TRBD2. V was clipped by 1 base and J by 4 bases; unmatched bases: 6. The V gene's germline CDR1 is SGHAT and CDR2 FQDESV (reference sequence). This CDR3 spans 15 amino acids. The CDR3 nucleotides are TGTGCCAGCAGCTTAGACGTGGGCGGGGGAGAGACCCAGTACTTC. This encodes CASSLDVGGGETQYF.

This chain uses TRBV4-3 with TRBJ2-3; 9 bases agree with TRBD2. V gave up 0 bases and J gave up 1 base; unmatched junction bases: 2. The CDR3 extends over 16 amino acids. Germline values: CDR1 LGHNA, CDR2 YSLEER. CDR3 coding DNA: TGCGCCAGCAGCCAAGAGGGACTAGCTGGCACAGATACGCAGTATTTT. Translating gives CASSQEGLAGTDTQYF.

The V gene is TRBV4-1, the J gene TRBJ2-1, with a weak D call TRBD2 (7 bases). CDR3 length equals 13 residues. Germline V gives CDR1 MGHRA, CDR2 YSYEKL. With 8 bases removed from V and 2 bases from J, the gap between germline ends came to 10 bases. This CDR3 is CASGGAAYNEQFF. In nucleotides, the CDR3 is TGCGCCAGCGGGGGGGCTGCCTACAATGAGCAGTTCTTC.

The genes are TRBV7-2 and TRBJ1-1; possible D gene TRBD1, 5 bases. Germline CDR1 is SGHTA and CDR2 is FQGNSA. The germline V and J ends were trimmed by 0 bases and 0 bases, with 11 bases remaining between them. CDR3 length: 16 amino acids. The DNA of the CDR3 is TGTGCCAGCAGCTTAGCCGGGGGGGGGATGAACACTGAAGCTTTCTTT. Its translation is CASSLAGGGMNTEAFF.

In its sample, this clone was seen a few times. The rearrangement uses TRBV4-1 and TRBJ2-7, with D possibly matching TRBD1 (6 bases). Germline CDR1 is MGHRA and CDR2 is YSYEKL. Trimming took off 0 bases at V and 7 bases at J, with 16 bases between the two ends. The CDR3 consists of 15 residues. CDR3 sequence: CASSQETGIFREQYF. In DNA form, the CDR3 reads TGCGCCAGCAGCCAAGAAACAGGGATCTTTCGGGAGCAGTACTTC.

This chain links TRBV7-2 with TRBJ2-7; the match to TRBD2 covers 13 bases. V shed 4 bases and J 6 bases; nucleotides not matched to a gene: 12. This CDR3 has 17 residues. From germline, CDR1 is SGHTA and CDR2 FQGNSA. The CDR3 is CASSSRTSGGSVLEQYF. CDR3 in DNA: TGTGCCAGCAGCTCGAGGACTAGCGGGGGCTCAGTACTCGAGCAGTACTTC.

The chain combines TRBV27 with TRBJ1-2; TRBD1 aligns across 11 bases. Germline V gives CDR1 MNHEY, CDR2 SMNVEV (reference sequence). The junction had 6 bases not matched to a gene; V was cut back by 4 bases and J by 5 bases. This CDR3 is built from 15 residues. CDR3 loop: CASSSSGTGGYGYTF. DNA for the CDR3: TGTGCCAGCAGTTCATCCGGGACAGGGGGTTATGGCTACACCTTC.

The J gene is TRBJ1-6, the V gene TRBV7-2, with 10 bases lining up with TRBD1. The CDR3 length is 15 residues. Looked up from germline, CDR1 is SGHTA and CDR2 is FQGNSA. Unmatched junction bases numbered 5, after V lost 2 bases and J lost 10 bases. Here the CDR3 DNA reads TGTGCCAGCAGCTTAAGGGACAGGGGAAGATCACCCCTCCACTTT. It yields the protein CASSLRDRGRSPLHF.

The chain joins TRBV7-6 to TRBJ1-2; D ambiguous. Germline CDR1 and CDR2: SGHVS and FNYEAQ. The CDR3 runs 13 residues. The V end was cut by 5 bases, the J end by 2 bases, with 9 bases between. CDR3 in amino acids: CASSLMENYGYTF. The CDR3 DNA follows: TGTGCCAGCAGCCTTATGGAGAACTATGGCTACACCTTC.

The chain employs TRBV7-6 and TRBJ1-5, with TRBD1 as a possible D gene (5 bases). V dropped 6 bases and J dropped 8 bases, with 26 bases sitting between them. The V gene's germline CDR1 is SGHVS and CDR2 FNYEAQ. The CDR3 loop spans 17 amino acids. The CDR3: CASSPRLATRGREPQHF. The CDR3 region has the DNA TGTGCCAGCAGTCCCCGCCTGGCGACAAGGGGTAGGGAGCCCCAGCATTTT. The full variable domain, its missing parts supplied by reference TRBV7-6 and TRBJ1-5, is GAGVSQSPRYKVTKRGQDVALRCDPISGHVSLYWYRQALGQGPEFLTYFNYEAQQDKSGLPNDRFSAERPEGSISTLTIQRTEQRDSAMYRCASSPRLATRGREPQHFGDGTRLSIL.

V and J are TRBV7-9 and TRBJ1-2, with 7 nucleotides matching TRBD1. Germline-derived CDR1 and CDR2 are SEHNR and FQNEAQ (reference sequence). The CDR3 sequence is 15 residues long. V gave up 4 bases and J gave up 3 bases; unmatched junction bases: 8. The CDR3 sequence: CASSWAGTDYYGYTF. The CDR3, as DNA: TGTGCCAGCAGCTGGGCCGGGACAGATTACTATGGCTACACCTTC.

The chain carries TRBV5-4 and TRBJ2-1; TRBD1 might be the D (5 bases). Per the germline V gene, CDR1 is SGHNT and CDR2 is YYREEE (reference sequence). CDR3 length: 13 residues. V was shortened by 0 bases and J by 6 bases, with 7 bases between the two germline ends. CDR3 protein: CASSLDRSNEQFF. CDR3 bases: TGTGCCAGCAGCTTGGACAGGAGCAATGAGCAGTTCTTC.

The chain couples TRBV28 to TRBJ1-1; 7 nucleotides match TRBD1. The CDR3 totals 14 residues. Germline-derived CDR1 and CDR2 are MDHEN and SYDVKM. With 3 bases clipped from V and 8 bases from J, the junction kept 9 bases outside the gene matches. CDR3 nucleotides: TGTGCCAGCAGTTTCCCCGACAGGGTAACCGAAGCTTTCTTT. As protein: CASSFPDRVTEAFF.

A few counts support this clone. The gene calls are TRBV2 and TRBJ1-2; 10 bases match TRBD1. Trimming took 8 bases from V and 5 from J; bases not matched to a gene: 8. Looked up from germline, CDR1 is SNHLY and CDR2 is FYNNEI. The CDR3 runs 14 residues. Written as DNA, the CDR3 is TGTGCCAGCGGGACAGGGGAGTTAGGGTATGGCTACACCTTC. Translated, it gives CASGTGELGYGYTF.

The CDR3 DNA sequence: TGTGCCAGCAGCTTGGGTGGGCAAATTTACACTGAAGCTTTCTTT. Protein: CASSLGGQIYTEAFF. This chain connects TRBV5-4 to TRBJ1-1; D is unclear. Germline assignment: CDR1 SGHNT and CDR2 YYREEE (reference sequence). The CDR3 covers 15 residues. Deletions cut 0 bases from V and 3 bases from J, with 12 bases between.